Listed below are T cell receptor beta chains from one sample, sequenced in a study of cytomegalovirus exposure and HLA in healthy donors. Here immunoSEQ multiplex PCR was the method, and the copy in TCRdb shows in-frame clones only, minus some. This table has 200,000 or so clones, roughly 83% appearing once. The sequenced material came from PBMCs. The receptors come from a boy between 10 and 17 years old in good health and CMV-seronegative. CDR3s include the opening cysteine and the closing phenylalanine or tryptophan. A D gene is named only where the DNA matches it firmly. Not every row has a clone size; where given, it reads once, few, many or a size class.

clone_size d_call j_call v_call cdr3_nt cdr3_aa
- TRBD2 TRBJ2-7 TRBV5-4 TGTGCCAGCAGCTTTGGGACTAGCGGGACCTACGAGCAGTACTTC CASSFGTSGTYEQYF
- - TRBJ2-7 TRBV10-2 TGCGCCAGCAGTGATAAGAGGCGAACGGGGGACTACGAGCAGTACTTC CASSDKRRTGDYEQYF
- - TRBJ2-3 TRBV5-6 TGTGCCAGCAGCTTGCGTCAGACTTATAGCACAGATACGCAGTATTTT CASSLRQTYSTDTQYF
- TRBD1 TRBJ1-4 TRBV27 TGTGCCAGCAGTATTGGGACAGCATTAAATGAAAAACTGTTTTTT CASSIGTALNEKLFF
- TRBD1 TRBJ1-5 TRBV30 TGTGCCTGGGCGGGACAGGGGCGCAATCAGCCCCAGCATTTT CAWAGQGRNQPQHF
- - TRBJ1-4 TRBV5-4 TGTGCCAGCAGCTCCGCGGGAGCAACTAATGAAAAACTGTTTTTT CASSSAGATNEKLFF
- TRBD2 TRBJ2-7 TRBV27 TGTGCCAGCAAAGAGCTAGCGGGATTGAGCGAGCAGTACTTC CASKELAGLSEQYF
- - TRBJ2-2 TRBV25-1 TGTGCCAGCAGTGTTAGGGGATCGGGCACCGGGGAGCTGTTTTTT CASSVRGSGTGELFF
- - TRBJ1-1 TRBV30 TGTGCCTGGAGTGTACTAGGTAGAACTGAAGCTTTCTTT CAWSVLGRTEAFF
once TRBD2 TRBJ2-7 TRBV19 TGTGCCAGTAGTACCAAGCGGGAAATTTCCTACGAGCAGTACTTC CASSTKREISYEQYF
few TRBD2 TRBJ2-1 TRBV4-1 TGCGCCAGCAGCCAAGAGGCCCGCGGGGGGACTTACAATGAGCAGTTCTTC CASSQEARGGTYNEQFF
once TRBD1 TRBJ1-2 TRBV6-5 TGTGCCAGCGGCTGGACAGGACCGTATGGCTACACCTTC CASGWTGPYGYTF
few - TRBJ1-1 TRBV7-3 TGTGCCAGCAGCCCCAGGGGAGAAGTCAGTGGTCCTGGCACTGAAGCTTTCTTT CASSPRGEVSGPGTEAFF
- TRBD1 TRBJ2-7 TRBV29-1 TGCAGCGTCGCCGCCGGGACAGGGGGTATGTACGAGCAGTACTTC CSVAAGTGGMYEQYF
few TRBD1 TRBJ1-1 TRBV6-5 TGTGCCAGCAGGGGACAGGGGGCGCAGGGCCCTGAAGCTTTCTTT CASRGQGAQGPEAFF
- - TRBJ1-2 TRBV2 TGTGCCAGCAGGGAGGGGAACTATGGCTACACCTTC CASREGNYGYTF
- - TRBJ2-7 TRBV28 TGTGCCAGCACGCGGCAGGGAGGTTACGAGCAGTACTTC CASTRQGGYEQYF
- TRBD2 TRBJ2-2 TRBV4-1 TGCGCCAGCAGCCAATTCAAACGTTCTAGCGGGAGGCACACCGGGGAGCTGTTTTTT CASSQFKRSSGRHTGELFF
few - TRBJ2-3 TRBV5-4 TGTGCCAGCAGCGGGTCAGGAATAGATACGCAGTATTTT CASSGSGIDTQYF
few TRBD2 TRBJ2-7 TRBV7-9 TGTGCCAGCAGCCTCAAGACTAGCGGGATTTACGAGCAGTACTTC CASSLKTSGIYEQYF